This TCR beta chain was obtained from a study of CD8 T cells in Susac syndrome. CD8+ and CD4+ T cells taken from blood had their TCR beta sequenced. After extraction with the RNeasy kit, 0.5 to 1 ug of the RNA was reverse transcribed using random hexamers. immunoSEQ multiplex PCR amplified TCR beta CDR3 across 54 Vbeta, 13 Jbeta. TCRdb redid the calling of the immunoSEQ multiplex PCR reads with MiXCR, one entry per CDR3 protein. The sample has approximately 140,000 distinct CDR3 sequences, approximately 79% seen once. Germline V gives CDR1 LGHDT, CDR2 YNNKEL (reference sequence). This CDR3 contains 15 residues. Trimming took 0 bases from V and 1 from J, leaving 8 bases between them.

Sequencing used CD8+ T cells from PBMCs. The source is a human donor with multiple sclerosis. The chain recombines TRBV3-1 with TRBJ2-3; the D is unclear. CDR3 bases: TGTGCCAGCAGCCAAGATCTGCAGGGCACAGATACGCAGTATTTT. This encodes CASSQDLQGTDTQYF.